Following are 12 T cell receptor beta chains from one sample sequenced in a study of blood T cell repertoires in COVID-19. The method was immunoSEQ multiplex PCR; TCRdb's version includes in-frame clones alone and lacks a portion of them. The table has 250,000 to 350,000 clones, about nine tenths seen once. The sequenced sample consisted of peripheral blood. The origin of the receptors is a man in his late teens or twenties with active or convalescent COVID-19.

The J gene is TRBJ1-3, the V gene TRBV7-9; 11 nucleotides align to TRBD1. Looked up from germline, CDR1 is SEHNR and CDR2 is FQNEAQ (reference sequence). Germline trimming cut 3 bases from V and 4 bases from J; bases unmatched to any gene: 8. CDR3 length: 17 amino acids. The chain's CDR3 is CASSLPFGTGGGNTIYF. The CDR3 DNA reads TGTGCCAGCAGCTTGCCCTTCGGGACAGGGGGAGGAAACACCATATATTTT.

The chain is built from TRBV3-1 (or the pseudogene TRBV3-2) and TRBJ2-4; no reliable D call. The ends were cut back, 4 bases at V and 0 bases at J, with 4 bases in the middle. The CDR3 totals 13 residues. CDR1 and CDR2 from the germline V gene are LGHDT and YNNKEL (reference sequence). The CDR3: CASSLLAKNIQYF. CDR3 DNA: TGTGCCAGCAGCCTTCTAGCCAAAAACATTCAGTACTTC.

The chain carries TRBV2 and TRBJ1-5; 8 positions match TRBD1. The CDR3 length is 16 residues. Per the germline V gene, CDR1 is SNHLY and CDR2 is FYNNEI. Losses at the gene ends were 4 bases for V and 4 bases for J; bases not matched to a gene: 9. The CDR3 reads CASSAGGARSNQPQHF. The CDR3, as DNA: TGTGCCAGCAGTGCAGGGGGCGCACGGTCAAATCAGCCCCAGCATTTT.

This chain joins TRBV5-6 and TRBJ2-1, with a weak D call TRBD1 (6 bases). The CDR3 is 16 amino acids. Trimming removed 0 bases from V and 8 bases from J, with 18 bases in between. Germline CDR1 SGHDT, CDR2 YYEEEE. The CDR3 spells CASSLVATGSPYEQFF. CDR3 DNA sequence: TGTGCCAGCAGCTTGGTAGCCACAGGGTCCCCTTATGAGCAGTTCTTC.

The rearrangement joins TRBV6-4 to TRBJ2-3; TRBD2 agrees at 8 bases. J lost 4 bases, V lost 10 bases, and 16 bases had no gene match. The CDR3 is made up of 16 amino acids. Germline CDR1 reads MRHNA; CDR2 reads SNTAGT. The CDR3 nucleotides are TGTGCCATACCTCGGGGTAGCGGGGATTGGGCAGATACGCAGTATTTT. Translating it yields CAIPRGSGDWADTQYF.

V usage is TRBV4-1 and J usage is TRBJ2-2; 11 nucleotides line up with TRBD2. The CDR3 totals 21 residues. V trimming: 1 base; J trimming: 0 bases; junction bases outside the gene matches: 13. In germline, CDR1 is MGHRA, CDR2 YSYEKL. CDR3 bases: TGCGCCAGCAGCCAAGTATGGCTAGCGGGAGGTAGACGTGCGAACACCGGGGAGCTGTTTTTT. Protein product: CASSQVWLAGGRRANTGELFF.

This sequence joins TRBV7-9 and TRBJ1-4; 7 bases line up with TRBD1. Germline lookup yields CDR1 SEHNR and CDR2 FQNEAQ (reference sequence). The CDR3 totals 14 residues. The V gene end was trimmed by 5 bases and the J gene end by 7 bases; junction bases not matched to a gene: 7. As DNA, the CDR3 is TGTGCCAGCAGCCCGACAGGGATGGGTGAAAAACTGTTTTTT. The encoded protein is CASSPTGMGEKLFF.

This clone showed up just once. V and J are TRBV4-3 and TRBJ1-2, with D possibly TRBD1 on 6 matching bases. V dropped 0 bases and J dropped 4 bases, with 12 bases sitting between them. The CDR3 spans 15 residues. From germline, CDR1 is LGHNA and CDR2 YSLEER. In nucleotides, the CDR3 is TGCGCCAGCAGCCAAGAAAGGGGGTTTGGCTATGGCTACACCTTC. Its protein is CASSQERGFGYGYTF.

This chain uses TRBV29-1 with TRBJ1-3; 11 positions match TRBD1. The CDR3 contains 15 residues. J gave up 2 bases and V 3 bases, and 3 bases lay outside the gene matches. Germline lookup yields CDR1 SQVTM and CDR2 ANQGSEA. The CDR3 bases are TGCAGCGTTGATCGGGGACAGGGGGCTGGAAACACCATATATTTT. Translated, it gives CSVDRGQGAGNTIYF.

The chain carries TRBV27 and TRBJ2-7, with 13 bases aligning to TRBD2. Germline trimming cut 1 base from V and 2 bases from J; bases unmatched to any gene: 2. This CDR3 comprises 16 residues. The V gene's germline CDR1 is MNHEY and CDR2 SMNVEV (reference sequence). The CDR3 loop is CASSLWTSGRTYEQYF. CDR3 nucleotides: TGTGCCAGCAGTTTATGGACTAGCGGGAGAACCTACGAGCAGTACTTC.

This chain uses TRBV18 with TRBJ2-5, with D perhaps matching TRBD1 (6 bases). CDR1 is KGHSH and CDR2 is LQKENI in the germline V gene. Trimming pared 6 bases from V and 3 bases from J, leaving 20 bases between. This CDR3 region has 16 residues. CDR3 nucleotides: TGTGCCAGCTCCCCCCCGGCACCAACAGGGAAAGAGACCCAGTACTTC. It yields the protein CASSPPAPTGKETQYF.

In DNA form, the CDR3 reads TGTGCCAGCAGCTTAGACGGGGAGACCCAGTACTTC. Its protein is CASSLDGETQYF. The J gene is TRBJ2-5, the V gene TRBV7-9; D not certain. Trimming cost V 1 base and J 5 bases, with 5 bases left between them. The CDR3 has 12 amino acids. From germline, CDR1 is SEHNR and CDR2 FQNEAQ (reference sequence).